A single sample gave rise to the 20 T cell receptor beta chains below, sequenced in a study of identifying expanded T cells in peripheral blood. Some clones are missing from TCRdb's copy, which holds only in-frame ones; the method was immunoSEQ multiplex PCR. The data show some 100,000 clones, roughly 87% seen once. Sample: blood. These receptors were collected from a person aged 18 to 75 in good health.

The V call is TRBV5-6, the J call TRBJ2-7, with a possible D match to TRBD2 (5 bases). V lost 0 bases to trimming and J lost 4 bases, with 11 bases between them. CDR3 length: 14 residues. In germline, CDR1 is SGHDT, CDR2 YYEEEE. CDR3 in amino acids: CASSLGEGGYEQYF. CDR3 DNA: TGTGCCAGCAGCTTGGGCGAGGGCGGGTACGAGCAGTACTTC.

V usage is TRBV6-5 and J usage is TRBJ2-3; perhaps TRBD2 as D (6 bases). Between the trimmed V and J ends, which lost 6 bases and 6 bases, there was a span of 10 bases. The CDR3 is 12 amino acids. The germline V gene has CDR1 MNHEY and CDR2 SVGAGI. In DNA, the CDR3 is TGTGCCAGCAGCAACCGGGGGGATACGCAGTATTTT. Protein: CASSNRGDTQYF.

This rearrangement joins TRBV5-5 to TRBJ2-7; D unclear. The V gene lost 0 bases and the J gene lost 3 bases, with 7 bases spanning the gap. The CDR3 has 13 residues. The germline gives CDR1 SGHKS, CDR2 YYEKEE (reference sequence). CDR3 nucleotides: TGTGCCAGCAGCTTGGCCTTCAGCTACGAGCAGTACTTC. Protein sequence: CASSLAFSYEQYF.

Remarks on this clone: This clone may be a read error of a much larger clone one base away. V gene TRBV5-1 combines with J gene TRBJ1-1, with D possibly TRBD1 on 5 matching bases. V was cut by 4 bases and J by 1 base, with 8 bases left in between. There are 13 residues in the CDR3. The germline CDR1 and CDR2 sequences are SGHRS and YFSETQ. This chain's CDR3 is CASSPTGNTEAFF. The DNA for the CDR3 is TGCGCCAGCAGCCCTACAGGGAACACTGAAGCTTTCTTT.

This clone was seen more than once but under ten times. The gene calls are TRBV4-3 and TRBJ2-1; 8 bases align to TRBD1. This CDR3 region has 19 residues. CDR1 and CDR2 (germline): LGHNA, YSLEER. V was pared by 0 bases and J by 3 bases, with 13 bases of the junction left unmatched. DNA of the CDR3: TGCGCCAGCAGCCAAGATAAGGGGGGCGGGACAGGAGTCTACAATGAGCAGTTCTTC. Its protein product is CASSQDKGGGTGVYNEQFF.

This chain links TRBV29-1 with TRBJ2-2; possible D gene TRBD1, 6 bases. The length of the CDR3 is 15 residues. V was cut by 3 bases and J by 0 bases, with 11 bases left in between. CDR1 and CDR2 from the germline V gene are SQVTM and ANQGSEA. Here the CDR3 DNA reads TGCAGCGTTGAGCAGGGGCGCTCGAACACCGGGGAGCTGTTTTTT. This encodes CSVEQGRSNTGELFF.

This clone was counted a single time. This chain's CDR3 is CASSQPQREGRFYEQYF. The DNA of the CDR3 is TGTGCCAGCAGCCAACCCCAAAGGGAGGGACGGTTCTACGAGCAGTACTTC. The J gene is TRBJ2-7, the V gene TRBV4-2; TRBD2 matches 7 bases. Germline V gene sequence: CDR1 LGHNA, CDR2 YNFKEQ. Trimming took 2 bases from V and 3 from J; bases not matched to a gene: 13. This CDR3 has 17 residues.

The CDR3, as DNA: TGTGCCGGCGAACTATCCCCAAGGGGCACAGATACGCAGTATTTT. As protein: CAGELSPRGTDTQYF. This chain joins TRBV19 and TRBJ2-3; D is undetermined. Germline-derived CDR1 and CDR2 are LNHDA and SQIVND (reference sequence). This CDR3 has 15 residues. V was clipped by 11 bases and J by 1 base, with 19 bases between them.

This clone was seen only once. The V and J genes are TRBV5-4 and TRBJ2-5, with D perhaps TRBD2 (5 bases). The CDR3 is 15 amino acids. Deletions cut 2 bases from V and 1 base from J, with 12 bases between. CDR1 and CDR2 (germline): SGHNT, YYREEE (reference sequence). CDR3 protein: CASSFWRAPQETQYF. As DNA, the CDR3 is TGTGCCAGCAGCTTCTGGCGGGCCCCCCAAGAGACCCAGTACTTC.

This clone was detected only a few times. The rearrangement links TRBV6-4 to TRBJ2-3; D is uncertain. CDR3 length: 13 residues. Trimming took 2 bases from V and 4 from J, leaving 7 bases between them. Germline V gives CDR1 MRHNA, CDR2 SNTAGT. The CDR3 coding sequence is TGTGCCAGCAGTGACAGGGAATCAGATACGCAGTATTTT. Translated, it gives CASSDRESDTQYF.

The chain is built from TRBV11-1 and TRBJ2-1; D gene ambiguous. The CDR3 totals 14 residues. With 0 bases removed from V and 6 bases from J, the gap between germline ends came to 9 bases. CDR1 and CDR2 from the germline V gene are SGHAT and FQDESV (reference sequence). CDR3 loop: CASSLALETNEQFF. The CDR3 DNA reads TGTGCCAGCAGCTTAGCGCTAGAAACCAATGAGCAGTTCTTC.

The chain links TRBV6-5 to TRBJ1-1; the D gene is possibly TRBD1 (5 bases). This CDR3 spans 14 amino acids. V gave up 2 bases and J gave up 1 base, with 8 bases separating them. Germline lookup yields CDR1 MNHEY and CDR2 SVGAGI. This CDR3 is CASSYGTGNTEAFF. CDR3 nucleotides: TGTGCCAGCAGTTACGGGACTGGGAACACTGAAGCTTTCTTT.

The chain has TRBV10-3 and TRBJ2-3; 7 bases align to TRBD2. The length of the CDR3 is 16 residues. V trimming: 5 bases; J trimming: 0 bases; junction bases outside the gene matches: 8. Germline lookup yields CDR1 ENHRY and CDR2 SYGVKD. CDR3 bases: TGTGCCATCAGTCCTAGCGGTTCTTCTAGCACAGATACGCAGTATTTT. The encoded protein is CAISPSGSSSTDTQYF.

The chain carries TRBV7-2 and TRBJ1-1; D unresolved. Trimming shortened V by 5 bases and J by 4 bases, and 23 bases separated the two germline ends. This CDR3 contains 17 residues. Germline V gene lookup returns CDR1 SGHTA and CDR2 FQGNSA. The CDR3 coding sequence is TGTGCCAGCAGCCACCAGAGACCAGTGGACCGAGGCACTGAAGCTTTCTTT. Protein product: CASSHQRPVDRGTEAFF.

This clone was recorded only once. V and J are TRBV28 and TRBJ2-6; D not resolved. The germline V gene has CDR1 MDHEN and CDR2 SYDVKM. The length of the CDR3 is 15 residues. The V and J ends lost 4 bases and 1 base respectively, with 8 bases between them. The CDR3 coding sequence is TGTGCCAGCAGTTCCTCAGGTTCTGGGGCCAACGTCCTGACTTTC. Amino acid sequence: CASSSSGSGANVLTF. The full variable domain, completed using reference TRBV28 and TRBJ2-6, is DVKVTQSSRYLVKRTGEKVFLECVQDMDHENMFWYRQDPGLGLRLIYFSYDVKMKEKGDIPEGYSVSREKKERFSLILESASTNQTSMYLCASSSSGSGANVLTFGAGSRLTVL.

The chain carries TRBV28 and TRBJ1-2, with 8 bases lining up with TRBD1. V trimming: 2 bases; J trimming: 4 bases; junction bases outside the gene matches: 0. The CDR3 runs 13 residues. Germline loops: CDR1 MDHEN, CDR2 SYDVKM. The CDR3 DNA reads TGTGCCAGCAGTTTAACAGGGGGCTATGGCTACACCTTC. Encoded protein: CASSLTGGYGYTF.

This chain connects TRBV14 to TRBJ2-7; 7 bases map to TRBD1. V lost 4 bases and J lost 6; bases outside the gene matches: 3. The CDR3 extends over 12 amino acids. CDR1 and CDR2 (germline): SGHDN, FVKESK. The DNA for the CDR3 is TGTGCCAGCAGCCCGACAGGGTGCGAGCAGTACTTC. As protein: CASSPTGCEQYF. Looking up the rest from reference TRBV14 and TRBJ2-7 gives the full variable domain: EAGVTQFPSHSVIEKGQTVTLRCDPISGHDNLYWYRRVMGKEIKFLLHFVKESKQDESGMPNNRFLAERTGGTYSTLKVQPAELEDSGVYFCASSPTGCEQYFGPGTRLTVT.

The gene calls are TRBV6-5 and TRBJ2-7; D unresolved. CDR3 length: 14 amino acids. The ends were cut back, 0 bases at V and 8 bases at J, with 14 bases in the middle. CDR1 and CDR2 from the germline V gene are MNHEY and SVGAGI. In nucleotides, the CDR3 is TGTGCCAGCAGTTACTCCACAGTCCTTCCCCAGCAGTACTTC. This gives the protein CASSYSTVLPQQYF.

V is TRBV28 and J is TRBJ2-1; 10 bases are shared with TRBD1. Looked up from germline, CDR1 is MDHEN and CDR2 is SYDVKM. The ends lost 3 bases at V and 10 bases at J; junction bases unmatched: 9. This CDR3 region has 15 residues. CDR3 loop: CASSFRSTGGREQFF. The CDR3 coding sequence is TGTGCCAGCAGTTTTCGGTCGACAGGGGGCCGGGAGCAGTTCTTC.

This clone was seen a handful of times. The chain carries TRBV5-4 and TRBJ1-6, with 7 bases fitting TRBD1. Germline V gene sequence: CDR1 SGHNT, CDR2 YYREEE (reference sequence). The CDR3 has 15 amino acids. J was trimmed by 3 bases and V by 0 bases; bases with no gene match: 0. This CDR3 is CASSLGQGYNSPLHF. In DNA, the CDR3 is TGTGCCAGCAGCTTGGGACAGGGCTATAATTCACCCCTCCACTTT.